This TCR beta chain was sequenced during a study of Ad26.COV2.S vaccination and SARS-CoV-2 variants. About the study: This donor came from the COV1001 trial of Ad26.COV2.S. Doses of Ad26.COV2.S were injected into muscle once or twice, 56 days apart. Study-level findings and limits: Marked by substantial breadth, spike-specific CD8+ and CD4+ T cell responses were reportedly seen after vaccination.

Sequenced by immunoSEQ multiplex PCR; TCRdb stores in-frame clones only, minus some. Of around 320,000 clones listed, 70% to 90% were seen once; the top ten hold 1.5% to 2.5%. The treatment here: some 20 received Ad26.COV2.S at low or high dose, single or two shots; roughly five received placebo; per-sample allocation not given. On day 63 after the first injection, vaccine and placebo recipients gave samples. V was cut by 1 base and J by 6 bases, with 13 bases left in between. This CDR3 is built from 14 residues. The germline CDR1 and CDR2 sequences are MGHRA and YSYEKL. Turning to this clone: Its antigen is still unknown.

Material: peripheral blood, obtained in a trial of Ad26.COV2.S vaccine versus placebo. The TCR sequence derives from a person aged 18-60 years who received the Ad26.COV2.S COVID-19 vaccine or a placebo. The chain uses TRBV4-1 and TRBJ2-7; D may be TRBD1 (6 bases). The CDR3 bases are TGCGCCAGCAGCCAAGCCTGGAGCAGGGGCGAGCAGTACTTC. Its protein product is CASSQAWSRGEQYF.